These T cell receptor beta chains were read from a single sample in a study of shared clonotypes between healthy human individuals. Data came from immunoSEQ multiplex PCR; TCRdb stores just in-frame clones and leaves some out. The profile covers about 2.3 million clones, with just under 95% appearing a single time and about 0.36% taken by the ten largest. The sample consisted of naive CD4+ T cells from PBMCs. The receptors were gathered from a man younger than 35 in good health. Some clones in this sample may be carry-over from other donors' samples. Each CDR3 is given with its conserved first and last residue.

CDR3 protein	CDR3 length	V gene
CASSAGQSNQPQHF	14	TRBV7-9
CASSTRLAGTGELFF	15	TRBV28
CASSRLGLGRTEAFF	15	TRBV7-9
CAWNGEWDSLSFNYGYTF	18	TRBV30
CASSLDLYNEQFF	13	TRBV5-1
CAISTGTSGSYEQYF	15	TRBV10-3
CAWSGGEYYGYTF	13	TRBV30
CASSLLKDPETQYF	14	TRBV18
CASSPPLIRNTIYF	14	TRBV18
CASLSLGRRLNGYTF	15	TRBV19
CASTMGVTTDTQYF	14	TRBV9
CASSLIQGAAKNTEAFF	17	TRBV5-6
CASSPGQGFHEQYF	14	TRBV18
CASSVGPTSSTDTQYF	16	TRBV10-1
CASSLALAAYNEQFF	15	TRBV5-4
CASSLGGAEQYF	12	TRBV28
CASRLVGWGRGAFF	14	TRBV6-1
CASSFRETSFYGYTF	15	TRBV7-2
CASSTRTGYEQYF	13	TRBV7-2
CASSQTGNSYGYTF	14	TRBV14
CASSLASGLAF	11	TRBV7-2
CASFTARGSYEQYF	14	TRBV6-1
CASSPGAGYTF	11	TRBV7-8
CASSLLVEQFF	11	TRBV28
CASRDVGQGNTEAFF	15	TRBV6-1
CAWSPRTGAYGYTF	14	TRBV30
CASSLSSAGTRELFF	15	TRBV11-2
CAISEPLGWGEQYF	14	TRBV10-3
CASSLGQDKDTQYF	14	TRBV4-1
CASSLILAGDYEQYF	15	TRBV5-4
CASKLDQGTEAFF	13	TRBV2
CASRGLAEDTQYF	13	TRBV10-2
CASSEAGGRGPQHF	14	TRBV2
CASSPPDSSYTEAFF	15	TRBV18
CSASLTETQYF	11	TRBV20-1
CSVVSAGTYEQYF	13	TRBV29-1
CASSLGQTGGYTF	13	TRBV5-4
CASSSPGLAGPNTGELFF	18	TRBV7-9
CASSRDRGNEQPQHF	15	TRBV7-2
CASSQDFPGVGEQYF	15	TRBV4-3
CASSSTSGNGELFF	14	TRBV19
CASSPTSRVHNEQFF	15	TRBV5-1
CASRFTVGELFF	12	TRBV14
CASSEDGSSGNTIYF	15	TRBV28
CASRTVSNQPQHF	13	TRBV27
CASSLVPSGSNDEQFF	16	TRBV11-3
CASSRDRGNTEAFF	14	TRBV5-4
CASSLALGSNGYNEQFF	17	TRBV5-6
CASGNRGSNYGYTF	14	TRBV5-4
CASSLAGLVEVRGELFF	17	TRBV11-2
CASRGDSYNEQFF	13	TRBV28
CASSISGFFTEAFF	14	TRBV19
CASSSRAGGLYEQYF	15	TRBV28
CASSATAVNTIYF	13	TRBV28
CASRTGGLRNYGYTF	15	TRBV28
CASSLDRDYNEQFF	14	TRBV27
CASSSWGNTEAFF	13	TRBV6-1